The 7 T cell receptor beta chains below were found in one sample sequenced in a study of shared clonotypes between healthy human individuals. Only CD45RO-negative cells positively selected for CCR7 counted as naive CD8 cells, so terminally differentiated effector memory CD45RA+ cells were excluded. TCRdb keeps only in-frame clones here, not all; method: immunoSEQ multiplex PCR. The sample has about 2 million clones; approximately 94% are singletons. Specimen: naive CD8+ T cells sorted from blood. The receptors were gathered from a man between 18 and 35 years old in good health.

The V and J genes are TRBV28 and TRBJ1-2, with 8 bases fitting TRBD1. Trimming removed 4 bases from V and 4 bases from J; junction bases left unmatched: 2. The CDR3 length is 13 residues. Germline CDR1 and CDR2: MDHEN and SYDVKM. In DNA, the CDR3 is TGTGCCAGCAGTTGGACAGGGTTCTATGGCTACACCTTC. It yields the protein CASSWTGFYGYTF.

J is TRBJ2-7 and V is TRBV5-6, with TRBD2 matching 7 bases. The CDR3 length is 14 residues. Germline V gene data show CDR1 as SGHDT and CDR2 as YYEEEE. After removal of 3 bases from V and 4 bases from J, the junction contained 7 bases not matched to a gene. The CDR3 bases are TGTGCCAGCAGCTCCGGACTAGTTGGGTACGAGCAGTACTTC. It codes for CASSSGLVGYEQYF.

V and J are TRBV27 and TRBJ2-7, with D possibly TRBD2 on 5 matching bases. V was pared by 3 bases and J by 2 bases, with 11 bases between. CDR1 is MNHEY and CDR2 is SMNVEV in the germline V gene (reference sequence). This CDR3 has 14 residues. The CDR3 loop reads CASSFRGLAYEQYF. The CDR3 DNA reads TGTGCCAGCAGTTTCCGGGGATTGGCCTACGAGCAGTACTTC.

This clone was picked up one time. CDR3 DNA sequence: TGTGCCAGCAGTAAGGGGGTCGCGCAAGATGAAAAACTGTTTTTT. It codes for CASSKGVAQDEKLFF. The chain carries TRBV2 and TRBJ1-4; a possible D gene is TRBD1 (6 bases). The germline CDR1 and CDR2 sequences are SNHLY and FYNNEI. The V and J ends lost 5 bases and 6 bases respectively, with 16 bases between them. The CDR3 has 15 amino acids. The full variable domain, its missing parts supplied by reference TRBV2 and TRBJ1-4, is EPEVTQTPSHQVTQMGQEVILRCVPISNHLYFYWYRQILGQKVEFLVSFYNNEISEKSEIFDDQFSVERPDGSNFTLKIRSTKLEDSAMYFCASSKGVAQDEKLFFGSGTQLSVL.

CDR3 sequence reads: CAWSLRGNSPLHF. The CDR3 nucleotides are TGTGCCTGGAGCCTCAGGGGGAATTCACCCCTCCACTTT. The J gene is TRBJ1-6, the V gene TRBV30; 7 nucleotides line up with TRBD1. The junction had 3 bases not matched to a gene; V was cut back by 3 bases and J by 7 bases. CDR3 length equals 13 residues. The germline V gene has CDR1 GTSNPN and CDR2 SVGIG (reference sequence). The variable domain in full, with the rest retrieved from reference TRBV30 and TRBJ1-6, is SQTIHQWPATLVQPVGSPLSLECTVEGTSNPNLYWYRQAAGRGLQLLFYSVGIGQISSEVPQNLSASRPQDRQFILSSKKLLLSDSGFYLCAWSLRGNSPLHFGNGTRLTVT.

The chain has TRBV4-1 and TRBJ2-1; a possible D gene is TRBD2 (6 bases). Germline CDR1 MGHRA, CDR2 YSYEKL. V lost 0 bases, J lost 9 bases, and 12 bases lay in between. There are 14 residues in the CDR3. DNA of the CDR3: TGCGCCAGCAGCCAAGAAGGCGGAGGGGCTGAGCAGTTCTTC. Its protein product is CASSQEGGGAEQFF.

This chain connects TRBV7-9 to TRBJ2-7; 10 bases agree with TRBD1. CDR1 and CDR2 from the germline V gene are SEHNR and FQNEAQ (reference sequence). This CDR3 contains 15 residues. The V and J ends lost 6 bases and 4 bases, in that order; junction bases with no gene match: 9. CDR3 protein: CASSPTGTGVYEQYF. CDR3 DNA sequence: TGTGCCAGCAGTCCCACGGGGACAGGGGTTTACGAGCAGTACTTC. The complete variable domain, with remaining parts taken from reference TRBV7-9 and TRBJ2-7, reads DTGVSQNPRHKITKRGQNVTFRCDPISEHNRLYWYRQTLGQGPEFLTYFQNEAQLEKSRLLSDRFSAERPKGSFSTLEIQRTEQGDSAMYLCASSPTGTGVYEQYFGPGTRLTVT.